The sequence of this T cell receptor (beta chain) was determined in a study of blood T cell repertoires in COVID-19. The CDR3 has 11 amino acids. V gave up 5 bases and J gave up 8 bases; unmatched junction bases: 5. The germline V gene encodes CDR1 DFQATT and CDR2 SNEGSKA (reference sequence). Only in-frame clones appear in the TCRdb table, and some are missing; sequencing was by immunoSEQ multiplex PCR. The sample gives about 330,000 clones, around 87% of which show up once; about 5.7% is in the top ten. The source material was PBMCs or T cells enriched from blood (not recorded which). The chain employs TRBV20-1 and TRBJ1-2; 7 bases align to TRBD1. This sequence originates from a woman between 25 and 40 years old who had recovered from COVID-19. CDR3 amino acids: CSAPRGLGYTF. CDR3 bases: TGCAGTGCTCCGAGGGGGCTCGGCTACACCTTC.